The clone carrying this T cell receptor beta chain appeared once. The target antigen is unknown. The sample comes from a study of cytomegalovirus exposure and HLA in healthy donors. Germline values: CDR1 SGHDN, CDR2 FVKESK. The CDR3 has 15 residues. Trimming cost V 4 bases and J 9 bases; bases outside gene matches: 10. Use of 60 Vbeta and 13 Jbeta primers characterized the PCR. TCRdb keeps only in-frame clones here, not all; method: immunoSEQ multiplex PCR. The table includes roughly 120,000 clones, about 73% detected once. Broader study findings: Apart from CMV serostatus, no immune exposure information was available.

The chain is built from TRBV14 and TRBJ2-4; 9 nucleotides match TRBD2. The sequenced sample consisted of PBMCs. The receptor comes from a woman in her 30s in good health and CMV-seropositive. CDR3 sequence (DNA): TGTGCCAGCAGCCCAGGACTAGCGTGGGGGTTCATTCAGTACTTC. Residues: CASSPGLAWGFIQYF.